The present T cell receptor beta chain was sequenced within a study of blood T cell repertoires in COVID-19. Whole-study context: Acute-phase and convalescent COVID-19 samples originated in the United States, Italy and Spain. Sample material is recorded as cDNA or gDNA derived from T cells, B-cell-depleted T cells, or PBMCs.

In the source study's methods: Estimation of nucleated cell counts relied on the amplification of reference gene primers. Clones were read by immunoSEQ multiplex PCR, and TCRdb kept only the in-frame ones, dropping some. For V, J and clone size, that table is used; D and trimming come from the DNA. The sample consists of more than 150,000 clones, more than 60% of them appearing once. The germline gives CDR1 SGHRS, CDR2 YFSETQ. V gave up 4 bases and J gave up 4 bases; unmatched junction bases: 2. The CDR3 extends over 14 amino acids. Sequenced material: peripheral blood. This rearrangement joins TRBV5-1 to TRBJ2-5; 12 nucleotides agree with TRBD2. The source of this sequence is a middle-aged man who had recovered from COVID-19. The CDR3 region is CASSQTSGRETQYF. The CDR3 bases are TGCGCCAGCAGCCAGACTAGCGGGAGAGAGACCCAGTACTTC.